The T cell receptor beta chain described here comes from a study of T cell responses to AZD1222 COVID-19 vaccine. Comment on this clone: Its antigen is not identified.

General study results and limits: Close to half of all spike-specific TCRs reportedly target regions of the variants that are unmutated. Donors skewed white British and female; clonal diversity was possibly underestimated. Only a handful of people who got AZD1222 tested seropositive at baseline.

Libraries were prepared by immunoSEQ multiplex PCR; TCRdb keeps only in-frame clonotypes and omits some of them. The sample has about 170,000 clones; 75% to 90% are singletons. The germline V gene encodes CDR1 LNHDA and CDR2 SQIVND (reference sequence). V gave up 5 bases and J gave up 6 bases, with 7 bases separating them. The CDR3 consists of 12 residues. The specimen comprised peripheral blood, sampled on day 0 of AZD1222 vaccination. The clonotype comes from an adult in good health. The chain recombines TRBV19 with TRBJ2-2; D is possibly TRBD1 (5 bases). The CDR3, as DNA: TGTGCCAGTAGTTACAGGTCCGGGGAGCTGTTTTTT. The encoded protein is CASSYRSGELFF.